These T cell receptor beta chains were read from a single sample in a study of cytomegalovirus exposure and HLA in healthy donors. TCRdb's table, derived via immunoSEQ multiplex PCR, lists solely in-frame clones and lacks some. The repertoire holds roughly 100,000 clones, with around 79% as singletons. Sequences were obtained from PBMCs. Receptors originate from a man aged 55 to 70 in good health and CMV-seropositive. Both conserved end residues are part of each CDR3. The order of the fields is J gene, clone size, D gene, V gene, CDR3 DNA, CDR3 protein. A D gene is named only where the DNA matches it firmly. Clone size is not always given. Where it is, it says once, few, many or a class for expanded clones.

j_gene: TRBJ1-1
abundance: .
d_gene: .
v_gene: TRBV6-4
CDR3nt: TGTGCCAGCAGCAGCTCCACAGTGAACACTGAAGCTTTCTTT
CDR3aa: CASSSSTVNTEAFF

j_gene: TRBJ1-4
abundance: .
d_gene: .
v_gene: TRBV9
CDR3nt: TGTGCCAGCAGCCTTGGAGCAACTAATGAAAAACTGTTTTTT
CDR3aa: CASSLGATNEKLFF

j_gene: TRBJ2-5
abundance: .
d_gene: .
v_gene: TRBV5-1
CDR3nt: TGCGCCAGCAGCCCCGGACAGTCACAAGAGACCCAGTACTTC
CDR3aa: CASSPGQSQETQYF

j_gene: TRBJ2-2
abundance: .
d_gene: TRBD1
v_gene: TRBV5-1
CDR3nt: TGCGCCAGCAGCTTGGAGGCAGGGGGTCTCCGGTGGGGAACTGACACCGGGGAGCTGTTTTTT
CDR3aa: CASSLEAGGLRWGTDTGELFF

j_gene: TRBJ2-7
abundance: .
d_gene: TRBD1
v_gene: TRBV4-1
CDR3nt: TGCGCCAGCAGCCGGGACAGGGATTTATACGAGCAGTACTTC
CDR3aa: CASSRDRDLYEQYF

j_gene: TRBJ2-5
abundance: .
d_gene: .
v_gene: TRBV7-7
CDR3nt: TGTGCCAGCAGCTTAAGGGGGAAAGAGACCCAGTACTTC
CDR3aa: CASSLRGKETQYF

j_gene: TRBJ1-6
abundance: .
d_gene: TRBD1
v_gene: TRBV28
CDR3nt: TGTGCCAGCAGCCGGGTGGGGACAGGGGGGTCGCGCCTCCACTTT
CDR3aa: CASSRVGTGGSRLHF

j_gene: TRBJ1-5
abundance: few
d_gene: .
v_gene: TRBV6-6
CDR3nt: TGTGCCAGCAGTTACTCGTACAATCAGCCCCAGCATTTT
CDR3aa: CASSYSYNQPQHF

j_gene: TRBJ2-7
abundance: few
d_gene: TRBD1
v_gene: TRBV4-1
CDR3nt: TGCGCCAGCAGCCTGAACAGGGGAGACTACGAGCAGTACTTC
CDR3aa: CASSLNRGDYEQYF

j_gene: TRBJ2-1
abundance: few
d_gene: TRBD1
v_gene: TRBV6-5
CDR3nt: TGTGCCAGCCGGGGACAGAGCAACAATGAGCAGTTCTTC
CDR3aa: CASRGQSNNEQFF

j_gene: TRBJ2-7
abundance: .
d_gene: .
v_gene: TRBV10-3
CDR3nt: TGTGCCATCAGTGAGTCGGGTCTAGCTTCCTACGAGCAGTACTTC
CDR3aa: CAISESGLASYEQYF

j_gene: TRBJ1-1
abundance: .
d_gene: .
v_gene: TRBV7-2
CDR3nt: TGTGCCAGCAGCTTCCGCACCTCCGGTGAAGCTTTCTTT
CDR3aa: CASSFRTSGEAFF

j_gene: TRBJ2-1
abundance: .
d_gene: TRBD1
v_gene: TRBV5-1
CDR3nt: TGCGCCAGCAGCCCCCGGGACAGGGGGCCTAGCGCCTACAATGAGCAGTTCTTC
CDR3aa: CASSPRDRGPSAYNEQFF

j_gene: TRBJ2-5
abundance: .
d_gene: TRBD2
v_gene: TRBV19
CDR3nt: TGTGCCAGTAGTATACTAGCGGGGGGACAAGAGACCCAGTACTTC
CDR3aa: CASSILAGGQETQYF

j_gene: TRBJ2-1
abundance: .
d_gene: .
v_gene: TRBV9
CDR3nt: TGTGCCAGCAGCGTAAGGGAGGAGCAGTTCTTC
CDR3aa: CASSVREEQFF

j_gene: TRBJ1-1
abundance: .
d_gene: TRBD1
v_gene: TRBV18
CDR3nt: TGTGCCAGCTCACGACAGGGGAAGAACACTGAAGCTTTCTTT
CDR3aa: CASSRQGKNTEAFF

j_gene: TRBJ1-1
abundance: .
d_gene: TRBD1
v_gene: TRBV5-4
CDR3nt: TGTGCCGGCAGCTTCGGACAGGGTGAAGCTTTCTTT
CDR3aa: CAGSFGQGEAFF

j_gene: TRBJ2-7
abundance: .
d_gene: TRBD2
v_gene: TRBV11-2
CDR3nt: TGTGCCAGCAGCCCGGGACTAGCGGGGGGCAAGTACTTC
CDR3aa: CASSPGLAGGKYF

j_gene: TRBJ1-2
abundance: .
d_gene: TRBD1
v_gene: TRBV6-5
CDR3nt: TGTGCCAGCAGTCGACAGGGATCGGGCAACTATGGCTACACCTTC
CDR3aa: CASSRQGSGNYGYTF

j_gene: TRBJ2-7
abundance: once
d_gene: .
v_gene: TRBV4-1
CDR3nt: TGCGCCAGCAGCCAAGGATATATTGGAGCTTACGAGCAGTACTTC
CDR3aa: CASSQGYIGAYEQYF